This T cell receptor beta chain was recorded in a study of graft-versus-host responses after intestinal transplantation. From the graft tissue, intraepithelial and lamina propria lymphocytes were released through processing. Libraries were prepared by immunoSEQ multiplex PCR; TCRdb keeps only in-frame clonotypes and omits some of them. The table includes some 17,000 clones, 75% to 85% detected once. Trimming cost V 7 bases and J 7 bases, with 26 bases left between them. Germline assignment: CDR1 SNHLY and CDR2 FYNNEI. CDR3 length: 17 residues. The chain links TRBV2 to TRBJ2-1; no definite D call. This specimen was ileum tissue, taken roughly 110 days after intestinal transplant. The sequence was obtained from a human patient who received an intestinal transplant, so some T cells may come from the graft donor. The CDR3 spells CASILLSPLQWNNEQFF. Here the CDR3 DNA reads TGTGCCAGCATCCTTTTGTCGCCTTTACAATGGAATAATGAGCAGTTCTTC.